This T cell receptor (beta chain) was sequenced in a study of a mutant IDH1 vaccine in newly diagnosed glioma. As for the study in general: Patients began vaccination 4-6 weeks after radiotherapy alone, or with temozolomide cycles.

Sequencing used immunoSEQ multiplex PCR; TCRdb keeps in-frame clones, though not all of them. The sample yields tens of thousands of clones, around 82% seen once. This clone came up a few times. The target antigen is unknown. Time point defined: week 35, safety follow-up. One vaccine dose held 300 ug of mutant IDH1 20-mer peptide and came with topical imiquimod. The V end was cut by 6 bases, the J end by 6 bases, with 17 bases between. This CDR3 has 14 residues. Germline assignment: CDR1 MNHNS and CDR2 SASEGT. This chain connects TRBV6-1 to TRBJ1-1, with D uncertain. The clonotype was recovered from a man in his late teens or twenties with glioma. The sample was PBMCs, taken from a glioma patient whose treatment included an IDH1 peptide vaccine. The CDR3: CASRPTFPSAEAFF. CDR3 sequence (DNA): TGTGCCAGCAGGCCCACTTTTCCGAGCGCTGAAGCTTTCTTT.